This T cell receptor beta chain was sequenced during a study of shared clonotypes between healthy human individuals. Study-level background: Two female and three male donors aged 18 to 49 were enrolled. Study-wide points: Researchers sampled blood only, noting tissue repertoires likely differ. Clonotypes shared by all four donors outscored non-shared clonotypes in generation probability. The donor pool, a small one, limited the genetic and exposure-history diversity represented.

The repertoire was sequenced with immunoSEQ multiplex PCR; TCRdb's copy has only in-frame clones and lacks some. The repertoire consists of approximately 740,000 clones, with around 72% occurring once and the leading ten covering about 1.8%. About this clone itself: The target antigen is unknown.

The V and J ends lost 8 bases and 5 bases respectively, with 9 bases between them. The CDR3 is 11 amino acids. Germline loops: CDR1 MDHEN, CDR2 SYDVKM. The V and J genes are TRBV28 and TRBJ2-5; no reliable D call. This TCR came from a woman aged 25 to 39 in good health. Sequenced material: memory CD4+ T cells sorted from blood. Subset defined: CD45RA-negative fraction. The CDR3 loop is CASSVYETQYF. Here the CDR3 DNA reads TGTGCCAGCTCAGTTTACGAGACCCAGTACTTC.